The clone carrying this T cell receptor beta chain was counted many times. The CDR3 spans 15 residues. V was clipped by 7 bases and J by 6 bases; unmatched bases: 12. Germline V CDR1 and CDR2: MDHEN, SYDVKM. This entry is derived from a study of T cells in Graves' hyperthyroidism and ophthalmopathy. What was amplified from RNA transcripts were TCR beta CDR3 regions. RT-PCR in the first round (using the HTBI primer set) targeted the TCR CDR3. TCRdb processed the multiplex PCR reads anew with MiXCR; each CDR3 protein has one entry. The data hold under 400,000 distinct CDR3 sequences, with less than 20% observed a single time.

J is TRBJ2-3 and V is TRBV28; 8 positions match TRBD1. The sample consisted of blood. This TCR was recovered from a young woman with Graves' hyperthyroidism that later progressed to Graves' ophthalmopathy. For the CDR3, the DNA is TGTGCCAGCACCCTGGCAGGGGGCTTGTGGGATACGCAGTATTTT. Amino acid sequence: CASTLAGGLWDTQYF.